Listed here are 4 T cell receptor beta chains from one sample, sequenced in a study of CD8+ T cells in alopecia areata. Extracted RNA was reverse transcribed into cDNA, the sequencing template. Sequenced by immunoSEQ multiplex PCR; TCRdb stores in-frame clones only, minus some. The table has hundreds of thousands of clones, roughly two thirds seen once; the top ten hold 1% to 1.5%. The sample consisted of CD4+ T cells sorted from blood, taken at week 0. Receptors originate from a human donor with alopecia areata.

On this clone: This same CDR3 is encoded by further DNA sequences in the sample. The rearrangement uses TRBV25-1 and TRBJ1-6; D is ambiguous. Between the trimmed V and J ends, which lost 3 bases and 7 bases, there was a span of 7 bases. The CDR3 runs 13 residues. The germline V gene has CDR1 MGHDK and CDR2 SYGVNS. In DNA form, the CDR3 reads TGTGCCAGCAGTGAGGTTGGAAATTCACCCCTCCACTTT. Translated: CASSEVGNSPLHF.

V and J are TRBV10-3 and TRBJ2-7; either TRBD1 or TRBD2 may fit D (7 bases each). CDR3 length equals 14 residues. Between the trimmed V and J ends, which lost 3 bases and 3 bases, there was a span of 12 bases. CDR1 and CDR2 from the germline V gene are ENHRY and SYGVKD. CDR3 sequence reads: CAISDSGGVYEQYF. In DNA, the CDR3 is TGTGCCATCAGTGACTCAGGGGGGGTCTACGAGCAGTACTTC.

The chain couples TRBV9 to TRBJ1-2; TRBD1 matches at 9 bases. Trimming took 0 bases from V and 3 from J; bases not matched to a gene: 6. This CDR3 has 16 amino acids. CDR1 SGDLS and CDR2 YYNGEE come from the germline V gene. The CDR3 nucleotides read TGTGCCAGCAGCGTAGGAGGGACAGGGCGCGACTATGGCTACACCTTC. Amino acid sequence: CASSVGGTGRDYGYTF.

This chain links TRBV27 with TRBJ2-1; perhaps TRBD2 as D (5 bases). Germline V gene data show CDR1 as MNHEY and CDR2 as SMNVEV (reference sequence). The CDR3 runs 15 residues. Trimming took 2 bases from V and 2 from J, leaving 10 bases between them. The CDR3 spells CASSLRGFPYNEQFF. The CDR3, as DNA: TGTGCCAGCAGTTTAAGAGGGTTCCCCTACAATGAGCAGTTCTTC.